The 5 T cell receptor beta chains given below trace back to one sample, sequenced in a study of tumour-infiltrating T cells in Burkitt lymphoma. Data came from immunoSEQ multiplex PCR; TCRdb stores just in-frame clones and leaves some out. The sample lists about 580 clones, roughly 90% seen once, with 5% to 7% in the top ten. What was sequenced was tumor tissue. The receptors originated from a human donor with Burkitt lymphoma.

J is TRBJ2-7 and V is TRBV7-9, with D possibly being TRBD2 (6 bases). The CDR3 length is 14 residues. CDR1 is SEHNR, CDR2 FQNEAQ, per germline (reference sequence). Trimming cost V 2 bases and J 4 bases, with 12 bases left between them. CDR3 sequence reads: CASSLPGDRYEQYF. CDR3 coding DNA: TGTGCCAGCAGCTTACCGGGAGATCGGTACGAGCAGTACTTC.

The chain is built from TRBV9 and TRBJ2-5; D ambiguous. CDR1 is SGDLS, CDR2 YYNGEE, per germline. CDR3 length equals 13 residues. V dropped 2 bases and J dropped 0 bases, with 5 bases sitting between them. For the CDR3, the DNA is TGTGCCAGCAGCGTTTATGACCAAGAGACCCAGTACTTC. This translates into CASSVYDQETQYF.

CDR3 protein: CASRENLPYYEQYV. DNA for the CDR3: TGTGCCAGCAGGGAGAATCTCCCATACTACGAGCAGTACGTC. V and J are TRBV6-6 and TRBJ2-7; no clear D gene. CDR3 size: 14 residues. With 6 bases removed from V and 3 bases from J, the gap between germline ends came to 15 bases. Germline V gene data show CDR1 as MNHNY and CDR2 as SVGAGI (reference sequence).

This chain joins TRBV19 and TRBJ2-1, with 7 nucleotides matching TRBD2. Germline lookup yields CDR1 LNHDA and CDR2 SQIVND (reference sequence). The CDR3 length is 16 residues. With 3 bases clipped from V and 4 bases from J, the junction kept 9 bases outside the gene matches. The CDR3 spells CASSMGGGLGYNEQFF. In DNA, the CDR3 is TGTGCCAGTAGTATGGGGGGGGGATTAGGGTACAATGAGCAGTTCTTC. The whole variable domain, filled in from reference TRBV19 and TRBJ2-1, reads DGGITQSPKYLFRKEGQNVTLSCEQNLNHDAMYWYRQDPGQGLRLIYYSQIVNDFQKGDIAEGYSVSREKKESFPLTVTSAQKNPTAFYLCASSMGGGLGYNEQFFGPGTRLTVL.

The chain has TRBV14 and TRBJ2-1, with TRBD2 identical over 14 bases. The CDR3 runs to 15 residues. Germline values: CDR1 SGHDN, CDR2 FVKESK. Trimming at V came to 4 bases and at J to 9 bases, leaving 5 bases not matched to a gene. CDR3 region: CASSLGLAGGREQFF. The CDR3 nucleotides are TGTGCCAGCAGCCTTGGACTAGCGGGAGGTCGTGAGCAGTTCTTC.